A selection of T cell receptor beta chains follows, all from one sample in a study of blood T cell repertoires in COVID-19. Sequencing used immunoSEQ multiplex PCR; TCRdb keeps in-frame clones, though not all of them. The sample holds about 120,000 clones; roughly four fifths are singletons and the top ten take less than 9%. Sequencing was carried out using peripheral blood. The receptors come from a man aged 65-85 years with active or convalescent COVID-19. CDR3s include the opening cysteine and the closing phenylalanine or tryptophan. Fields, in order: CDR3 length, D gene, V gene, J gene, CDR3 protein, CDR3 DNA. D genes are given only for firm matches.

cdr3_length: 15; d_call: -; v_call: TRBV28; j_call: TRBJ1-4; cdr3_aa: CASSLPTGGNEKLFF; cdr3_nt: TGTGCCAGCAGTTTACCGACAGGAGGTAATGAAAAACTGTTTTTT
cdr3_length: 14; d_call: -; v_call: TRBV28; j_call: TRBJ1-1; cdr3_aa: CASRPWAGSTEAFF; cdr3_nt: TGTGCCAGCAGGCCCTGGGCGGGTTCGACTGAAGCTTTCTTT
cdr3_length: 17; d_call: -; v_call: TRBV21-1; j_call: TRBJ2-3; cdr3_aa: CASSNGLLAGDTDTQYF; cdr3_nt: TGTGCCAGCAGCAATGGCTTACTAGCGGGAGACACAGATACGCAGTATTTT
cdr3_length: 17; d_call: -; v_call: TRBV6-2/TRBV6-3; j_call: TRBJ1-2; cdr3_aa: CASSYSRGSGINYGYTF; cdr3_nt: TGTGCCAGCAGTTACTCGCGGGGGTCGGGCATTAACTATGGCTACACCTTC
cdr3_length: 14; d_call: -; v_call: TRBV15; j_call: TRBJ2-1; cdr3_aa: CATSRDRSGGSWLF; cdr3_nt: TGTGCCACCAGCAGAGATAGAAGTGGAGGGAGTTGGCTCTTC
cdr3_length: 13; d_call: -; v_call: TRBV27; j_call: TRBJ1-3; cdr3_aa: CASSSTAGNTIYF; cdr3_nt: TGTGCCAGCAGTTCAACGGCTGGAAACACCATATATTTT
cdr3_length: 16; d_call: -; v_call: TRBV6-2/TRBV6-3; j_call: TRBJ1-2; cdr3_aa: CASSYSRTANNYGYTF; cdr3_nt: TGTGCCAGCAGTTACTCGAGGACAGCTAATAACTATGGCTACACCTTC
cdr3_length: 18; d_call: -; v_call: TRBV18; j_call: TRBJ2-3; cdr3_aa: CASPAPGQGFLDPDTQYF; cdr3_nt: TGTGCCAGCCCAGCACCGGGGCAGGGGTTTCTGGATCCGGATACGCAGTATTTT
cdr3_length: 13; d_call: TRBD2; v_call: TRBV29-1; j_call: TRBJ2-5; cdr3_aa: CSGTLREGRDQYF; cdr3_nt: TGCAGCGGTACCCTGAGGGAGGGGCGCGACCAGTACTTC
cdr3_length: 13; d_call: -; v_call: TRBV6-1; j_call: TRBJ2-2; cdr3_aa: CASSEQYTGELFF; cdr3_nt: TGTGCCAGCAGTGAGCAGTACACCGGGGAGCTGTTTTTT
cdr3_length: 15; d_call: TRBD2; v_call: TRBV19; j_call: TRBJ2-5; cdr3_aa: CASIIRQGGGETQYF; cdr3_nt: TGTGCCAGTATCATAAGGCAGGGCGGGGGAGAGACCCAGTACTTC